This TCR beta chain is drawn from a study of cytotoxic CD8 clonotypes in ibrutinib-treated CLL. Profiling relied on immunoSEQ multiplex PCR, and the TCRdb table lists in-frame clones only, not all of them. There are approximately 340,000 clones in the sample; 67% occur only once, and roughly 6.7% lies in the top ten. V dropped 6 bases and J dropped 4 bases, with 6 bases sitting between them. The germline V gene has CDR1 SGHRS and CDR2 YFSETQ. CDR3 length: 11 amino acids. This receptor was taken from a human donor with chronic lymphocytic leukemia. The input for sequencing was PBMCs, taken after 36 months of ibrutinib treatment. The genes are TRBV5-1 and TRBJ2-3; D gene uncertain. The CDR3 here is CASILADTQYF. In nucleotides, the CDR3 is TGCGCCAGCATTCTGGCAGATACGCAGTATTTT. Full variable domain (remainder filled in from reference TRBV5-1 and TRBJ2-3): KAGVTQTPRYLIKTRGQQVTLSCSPISGHRSVSWYQQTPGQGLQFLFEYFSETQRNKGNFPGRFSGRQFSNSRSEMNVSTLELGDSALYLCASILADTQYFGPGTRLTVL.